The 17 T cell receptor beta chains reported below all come from one sample, sequenced in a study of T-cell memory formation after mild COVID-19. TCRdb processed the 5' RACE reads anew with MiXCR; each CDR3 protein has one entry. The sample has 35,000 to 50,000 distinct CDR3 sequences; 7.5% to 10% are singletons. Sequenced material: PBMCs or a T cell subset sorted from them (not recorded which). The receptors were gathered from an adult woman who had mild COVID-19 (a few samples of this study predate the infection). Cell type and time point are not known.

J is TRBJ1-5 and V is TRBV14, with no clear D. The CDR3 has 13 residues. Trimming stripped 2 bases from V and 6 bases from J, with 8 bases between. CDR1 is SGHDN, CDR2 FVKESK, per germline. The CDR3 is CASSQSQRQPQHF. The CDR3 DNA reads as TGTGCCAGCAGCCAATCACAGCGTCAGCCCCAGCATTTT.

J is TRBJ2-3 and V is TRBV10-3, with a tentative D call TRBD1 (5 bases). CDR1 is ENHRY, CDR2 SYGVKD, per germline. The CDR3 is 15 residues long. Trimming left V 4 bases short and J 0 bases short, with 11 bases between. The CDR3, as DNA: TGTGCCATCAGTGTTACAGGTGCTAGCACAGATACGCAGTATTTT. Amino acid sequence: CAISVTGASTDTQYF.

This clonotype was seen more than once but under ten times. The chain recombines TRBV20-1 with TRBJ1-2; D gene uncertain. Trimming removed 2 bases at V and 7 bases at J, with 8 bases between. The CDR3 totals 11 residues. Germline V CDR1 and CDR2: DFQATT, SNEGSKA (reference sequence). CDR3 in amino acids: CSARPPSGYTF. The DNA of the CDR3 is TGCAGTGCTAGACCTCCTTCTGGCTACACCTTC.

This clonotype was counted only a few times. The V call is TRBV4-1, the J call TRBJ2-7; 7 nucleotides align to TRBD2. V was pared by 0 bases and J by 4 bases, with 6 bases of the junction left unmatched. The CDR3 loop spans 15 amino acids. Germline V gene lookup returns CDR1 MGHRA and CDR2 YSYEKL. The CDR3 bases are TGCGCCAGCAGCCAAGAATGGGGGGGAGGGTACGAGCAGTACTTC. Its translation: CASSQEWGGGYEQYF.

This chain uses TRBV5-1 with TRBJ1-2; perhaps TRBD1 as D (6 bases). V lost 1 base and J 8 bases, leaving 12 bases between the germline ends. The CDR3 consists of 13 residues. From germline, CDR1 is SGHRS and CDR2 YFSETQ. Written as DNA, the CDR3 is TGCGCCAGCAGCTTGCAGGACAGTACCGGCTACACCTTC. This sequence encodes CASSLQDSTGYTF.

The sample holds many counts of this clonotype. This chain joins TRBV21-1 and TRBJ2-3; the DNA was not compared with TRBD2, the D call given in the table. TRBV21-1 is an annotated pseudogene. The CDR3 length is 11 residues. DNA for the CDR3: TGTGCCATCCAAGCGGGAGATACGCAGTATTTT. Amino acids: CAIQAGDTQYF.

This clonotype was seen a few times. The chain links TRBV7-2 to TRBJ1-2; no firm D call. V was clipped by 1 base and J by 4 bases, with 7 bases between them. Germline CDR1 SGHTA, CDR2 FQGNSA. The CDR3 totals 13 residues. The CDR3, as DNA: TGTGCCAGCAGCTTAGGCGTGGCCTATGGCTACACCTTC. Amino acid sequence: CASSLGVAYGYTF.

Only a few counts were recorded for this clonotype. This chain uses TRBV4-2 with TRBJ2-7; 7 bases map to TRBD2. Germline trimming cut 1 base from V and 7 bases from J; bases unmatched to any gene: 4. The CDR3 covers 13 residues. CDR1 and CDR2 from the germline V gene are LGHNA and YNFKEQ. The CDR3 sequence is CASSQVGAGEQYF. In DNA, the CDR3 is TGTGCCAGCAGCCAAGTTGGAGCGGGAGAGCAGTACTTC.

The chain couples TRBV20-1 to TRBJ2-3; possible D gene TRBD2, 7 bases. Germline CDR1 DFQATT, CDR2 SNEGSKA (reference sequence). V dropped 3 bases and J dropped 2 bases, with 24 bases sitting between them. CDR3 size: 18 residues. This chain's CDR3 is CSASSLRGGHQSTDTQYF. In DNA, the CDR3 is TGCAGTGCTAGTAGCCTACGCGGGGGCCACCAGTCCACAGATACGCAGTATTTT.

This clonotype was detected once. CDR3 loop: CASSPGPEAFF. Here the CDR3 DNA reads TGTGCCAGCAGCCCGGGCCCTGAAGCTTTCTTT. The gene calls are TRBV5-5 and TRBJ1-1, with no clear D. The CDR3 is made up of 11 amino acids. Germline loops: CDR1 SGHKS, CDR2 YYEKEE (reference sequence). With 4 bases removed from V and 6 bases from J, the gap between germline ends came to 7 bases.

This clonotype was found a few times. The rearrangement joins TRBV7-9 to TRBJ2-5; unclear D gene. Per the germline V gene, CDR1 is SEHNR and CDR2 is FQNEAQ (reference sequence). V lost 3 bases, J lost 5 bases, and 7 bases lay in between. The CDR3 is made up of 12 amino acids. The CDR3 here is CASSFLGETQYF. DNA of the CDR3: TGTGCCAGCAGCTTTCTAGGGGAGACCCAGTACTTC.

V gene TRBV25-1 combines with J gene TRBJ2-3, with a tentative D call TRBD1 (5 bases). The CDR3 extends over 12 amino acids. Trimming cost V 10 bases and J 2 bases, with 10 bases left between them. Germline V gene sequence: CDR1 MGHDK, CDR2 SYGVNS. CDR3: CATRTFTDTQYF. CDR3 nucleotides: TGTGCCACCAGGACATTCACAGATACGCAGTATTTT.

This clonotype was seen ten or more times. The rearrangement uses TRBV10-3 and TRBJ2-7; D remains ambiguous. The ends were cut back, 3 bases at V and 2 bases at J, with 14 bases in the middle. The CDR3 is 15 amino acids. The germline V gene has CDR1 ENHRY and CDR2 SYGVKD. The CDR3 spells CAISDSVRVAYEQYF. The DNA for the CDR3 is TGTGCCATCAGTGATTCAGTCCGCGTAGCCTACGAGCAGTACTTC.

The table lists this clonotype with a few counts. One junction end disagrees with the germline gene, perhaps due to a read error. This chain links TRBV4-3 with TRBJ2-5, with TRBD2 matching 8 bases. The CDR3 length is 15 residues. The germline V gene encodes CDR1 LGHNA and CDR2 YSLEER. The CDR3 DNA reads TGCGCCAGCAGCCAGTATACTAGCGGTCAAGAGATCCAGTACTTC. It specifies CASSQYTSGQEIQYF.

In its sample, this clonotype was seen a few times. The chain uses TRBV24-1 and TRBJ2-3, with 9 bases lining up with TRBD1. After removal of 3 bases from V and 4 bases from J, the junction contained 4 bases not matched to a gene. Germline CDR1 is KGHDR and CDR2 is SFDVKD. CDR3 size: 15 residues. CDR3 sequence: CATSDAGTGSDTQYF. The CDR3 nucleotides are TGTGCCACCAGTGATGCCGGGACAGGGTCAGATACGCAGTATTTT.

Many counts were recorded for this clonotype. The chain employs TRBV7-9 and TRBJ1-2, with D perhaps TRBD1 (5 bases). V was clipped by 4 bases and J by 7 bases, with 22 bases between them. Per the germline V gene, CDR1 is SEHNR and CDR2 is FQNEAQ (reference sequence). This CDR3 contains 16 residues. DNA for the CDR3: TGTGCCAGCAGCTCCATAACATGGGGGGTAATTGGTGGCTACACCTTC. As protein: CASSSITWGVIGGYTF.

This clonotype has more than one count but fewer than ten. The genes are TRBV3-1 and TRBJ2-2; possible D gene TRBD1, 6 bases. The V gene lost 7 bases and the J gene lost 7 bases, with 16 bases spanning the gap. The CDR3 spans 14 residues. Germline CDR1 is LGHDT and CDR2 is YNNKEL (reference sequence). CDR3 in amino acids: CASTRTVSSGELFF. As DNA, the CDR3 is TGTGCCAGCACCCGGACAGTCTCAAGCGGGGAGCTGTTTTTT.